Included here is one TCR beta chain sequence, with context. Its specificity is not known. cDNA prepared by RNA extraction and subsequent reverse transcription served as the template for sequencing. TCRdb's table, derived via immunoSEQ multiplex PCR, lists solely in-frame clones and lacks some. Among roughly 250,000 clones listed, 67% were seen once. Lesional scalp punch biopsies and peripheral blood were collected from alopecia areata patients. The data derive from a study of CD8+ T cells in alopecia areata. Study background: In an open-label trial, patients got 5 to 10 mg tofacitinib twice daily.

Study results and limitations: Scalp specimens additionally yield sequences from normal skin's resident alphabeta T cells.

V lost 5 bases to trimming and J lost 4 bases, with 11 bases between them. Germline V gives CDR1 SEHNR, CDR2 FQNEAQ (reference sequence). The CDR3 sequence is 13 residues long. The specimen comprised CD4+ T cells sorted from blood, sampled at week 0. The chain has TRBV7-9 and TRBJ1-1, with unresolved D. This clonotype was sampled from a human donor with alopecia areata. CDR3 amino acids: CASSGKDGTEAFF. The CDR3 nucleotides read TGTGCCAGCAGCGGCAAGGATGGCACTGAAGCTTTCTTT.